The source of this T cell receptor beta chain is a study of cytotoxic CD8 clonotypes in ibrutinib-treated CLL. TCRdb's table, derived via immunoSEQ multiplex PCR, lists solely in-frame clones and lacks some. Among 150,000 or so clones listed, around 82% were seen once. The CDR3 has 15 residues. In germline, CDR1 is LNHDA, CDR2 SQIVND (reference sequence). V lost 4 bases, J lost 2 bases, and 6 bases stayed unmatched. Source: PBMCs, taken after 36 months of ibrutinib treatment. The clonotype comes from a human donor with chronic lymphocytic leukemia. The chain combines TRBV19 with TRBJ2-7; 9 bases agree with TRBD1. The CDR3 region is CASSKGQGNAYEQYF. CDR3 sequence (DNA): TGTGCCAGTAGTAAGGGACAGGGAAATGCCTACGAGCAGTACTTC.